Listed here are 22 T cell receptor beta chains from one sample, sequenced in a study of T-cell memory formation after mild COVID-19. MiXCR was run by TCRdb on the 5' RACE reads, yielding one entry per CDR3 protein. Found here are 450,000 to 700,000 distinct CDR3 sequences, about a sixth of them singletons; the top ten hold more than 10%. The sequencing sample was made of PBMCs or a T cell subset sorted from them (not recorded which). These receptor sequences come from an adult woman who had mild COVID-19 (a few samples of this study predate the infection). Cell type and time point are not known.

The chain has TRBV20-1 and TRBJ2-1, with 8 nucleotides matching TRBD2. The germline V gene has CDR1 DFQATT and CDR2 SNEGSKA (reference sequence). The CDR3 is made up of 14 amino acids. The junction had 3 bases not matched to a gene; V was cut back by 0 bases and J by 5 bases. CDR3 region: CSARDWTSNNEQFF. CDR3 nucleotide sequence: TGCAGTGCTAGAGATTGGACTAGCAACAATGAGCAGTTCTTC.

This clonotype has ten or more counts. This rearrangement joins TRBV2 to TRBJ2-3, with D unclear. The V end was cut by 7 bases, the J end by 0 bases, with 5 bases between. The germline CDR1 and CDR2 sequences are SNHLY and FYNNEI. This CDR3 has 12 residues. CDR3 bases: TGTGCCAGCATCGCCAGCACAGATACGCAGTATTTT. Translated, it gives CASIASTDTQYF. The whole variable domain, remainder taken from reference TRBV2 and TRBJ2-3, is EPEVTQTPSHQVTQMGQEVILRCVPISNHLYFYWYRQILGQKVEFLVSFYNNEISEKSEIFDDQFSVERPDGSNFTLKIRSTKLEDSAMYFCASIASTDTQYFGPGTRLTVL.

The J gene is TRBJ1-5, the V gene TRBV6-2 or TRBV6-3; D gene uncertain. V was clipped by 9 bases and J by 0 bases, with 6 bases between them. Germline V gene data show CDR1 as MNHEY and CDR2 as SVGEGT. This CDR3 comprises 12 residues. In DNA form, the CDR3 reads TGTGCCAGTCGGATTAGCAATCAGCCCCAGCATTTT. It translates to CASRISNQPQHF.

This chain links TRBV19 with TRBJ2-1; a weak D match, TRBD1 (6 bases). The CDR3 length is 15 residues. Germline CDR1 is LNHDA and CDR2 is SQIVND (reference sequence). V lost 5 bases, J lost 4 bases, and 15 bases lay in between. The CDR3 bases are TGTGCCAGTAGTTCAGGGGACGGGGCTTACAATGAGCAGTTCTTC. It yields the protein CASSSGDGAYNEQFF.

This clonotype was detected only a few times. The chain is built from TRBV5-1 and TRBJ1-3; a possible D gene is TRBD1 (6 bases). Per germline, CDR1 SGHRS and CDR2 YFSETQ. V was shortened by 4 bases and J by 0 bases, with 11 bases between the two germline ends. CDR3 size: 15 residues. The CDR3 DNA reads as TGCGCCAGCAGCGTGGACAGTTACTCTGGAAACACCATATATTTT. Protein sequence: CASSVDSYSGNTIYF. Based on the CDR3 plus reference TRBV5-1 and TRBJ1-3, the full variable domain is KAGVTQTPRYLIKTRGQQVTLSCSPISGHRSVSWYQQTPGQGLQFLFEYFSETQRNKGNFPGRFSGRQFSNSRSEMNVSTLELGDSALYLCASSVDSYSGNTIYFGEGSWLTVV.

This clonotype was observed a handful of times. The rearrangement joins TRBV28 to TRBJ1-1, with unresolved D. Trimming removed 6 bases from V and 7 bases from J, with 9 bases in between. The CDR3 runs to 11 residues. CDR1 and CDR2 (germline): MDHEN, SYDVKM. CDR3 sequence: CASSSTREAFF. DNA of the CDR3: TGTGCCAGCAGCTCCACCCGTGAAGCTTTCTTT.

The J gene is TRBJ2-2, the V gene TRBV10-3; 9 positions match TRBD2. The trim removed 3 bases at V and 3 bases at J, leaving 2 bases unmatched. The CDR3 consists of 15 residues. Germline assignment: CDR1 ENHRY and CDR2 SYGVKD. Here the CDR3 reads CAISEVAGDTGELFF. Here the CDR3 DNA reads TGTGCCATCAGTGAAGTAGCGGGGGACACCGGGGAGCTGTTTTTT.

This rearrangement joins TRBV12-3 or TRBV12-4 to TRBJ2-7; maybe TRBD1 (6 bases). Trimming left V 6 bases short and J 3 bases short, with 15 bases between. There are 14 residues in the CDR3. The CDR3 is CASRSGTFGYEQYF. The DNA of the CDR3 is TGTGCCAGCAGATCCGGGACATTCGGCTACGAGCAGTACTTC.

Here the CDR3 DNA reads TGCAGCGTTGAAGAAGGTGGAGAGACCCAGTACTTC. Encoded protein: CSVEEGGETQYF. This chain connects TRBV29-1 to TRBJ2-5; D call uncertain. With 0 bases removed from V and 4 bases from J, the gap between germline ends came to 6 bases. This CDR3 has 12 amino acids. From germline, CDR1 is SQVTM and CDR2 ANQGSEA.

The gene calls are TRBV11-2 and TRBJ1-3; a weak D match, TRBD1 (5 bases). Per the germline V gene, CDR1 is SGHAT and CDR2 is FQNNGV. The CDR3 is made up of 17 amino acids. Between the trimmed V and J ends, which lost 3 bases and 0 bases, there was a span of 15 bases. The CDR3 protein is CASSFPRDSSSGNTIYF. CDR3 sequence (DNA): TGTGCCAGCAGCTTCCCCCGGGACTCTTCCTCTGGAAACACCATATATTTT.

This sequence joins TRBV5-4 and TRBJ2-7; 8 bases align to TRBD2. Losses at the gene ends were 4 bases for V and 5 bases for J; bases not matched to a gene: 8. This CDR3 is 14 amino acids long. Germline V gene lookup returns CDR1 SGHNT and CDR2 YYREEE (reference sequence). For the CDR3, the DNA is TGTGCCAGCAGCCGCGGGGGGCAAGGCCACGAGCAGTACTTC. It codes for CASSRGGQGHEQYF.

This clonotype showed up just a few times. The J gene is TRBJ2-7, the V gene TRBV5-1; 7 nucleotides agree with TRBD1. The CDR3 totals 14 residues. Germline V gene lookup returns CDR1 SGHRS and CDR2 YFSETQ. V shed 0 bases and J 3 bases; nucleotides not matched to a gene: 3. The CDR3 is CASSLGDSHYEQYF. The CDR3 bases are TGCGCCAGCAGCTTGGGGGACAGCCACTACGAGCAGTACTTC.

This clonotype has just a few counts. This chain uses TRBV5-1 with TRBJ1-1, with D perhaps matching TRBD1 (5 bases). V lost 2 bases, J lost 0 bases, and 11 bases lay in between. The CDR3 consists of 15 residues. The germline gives CDR1 SGHRS, CDR2 YFSETQ. The CDR3 sequence is CASSLRGPVNTEAFF. CDR3 DNA: TGCGCCAGCAGCTTAAGGGGTCCAGTGAACACTGAAGCTTTCTTT.

The genes are TRBV3-1 and TRBJ2-7, with D possibly TRBD1 on 6 matching bases. Looked up from germline, CDR1 is LGHDT and CDR2 is YNNKEL (reference sequence). The V end was cut by 0 bases, the J end by 2 bases, with 14 bases between. The CDR3 contains 16 residues. The CDR3 region is CASSQDAQGRPYEQYF. CDR3 in DNA: TGTGCCAGCAGCCAAGATGCCCAGGGGCGCCCCTACGAGCAGTACTTC.

This rearrangement joins TRBV30 to TRBJ2-1; the D gene is possibly TRBD1 (6 bases). V shed 1 base and J shed 1 base, with 8 bases lying between them. Germline loops: CDR1 GTSNPN, CDR2 SVGIG (reference sequence). The CDR3 is 14 residues long. Here the CDR3 DNA reads TGTGCCTGGAGTGGCAGGGGATCCTACAATGAGCAGTTCTTC. Translation gives CAWSGRGSYNEQFF.

This chain joins TRBV19 and TRBJ2-2; D possibly corresponds to TRBD2 (5 bases). Deletions cut 3 bases from V and 5 bases from J, with 13 bases between. Germline V gene sequence: CDR1 LNHDA, CDR2 SQIVND (reference sequence). The CDR3 is 15 amino acids. The CDR3 nucleotides read TGTGCCAGTAGTATCCCCGGACGAGGGACCGGGGAGCTGTTTTTT. Protein sequence: CASSIPGRGTGELFF.

V is TRBV7-2 and J is TRBJ1-6; D unresolved. Trimming removed 1 base from V and 7 bases from J, with 8 bases in between. There are 14 residues in the CDR3. Germline-derived CDR1 and CDR2 are SGHTA and FQGNSA. DNA for the CDR3: TGTGCCAGCAGCTTAGGGCCCCCGAATTCACCCCTCCACTTT. The encoded protein is CASSLGPPNSPLHF. Full variable domain (outside the CDR3, taken from reference TRBV7-2 and TRBJ1-6): GAGVSQSPSNKVTEKGKDVELRCDPISGHTALYWYRQSLGQGLEFLIYFQGNSAPDKSGLPSDRFSAERTGGSVSTLTIQRTQQEDSAVYLCASSLGPPNSPLHFGNGTRLTVT.

Regarding this clonotype: This clone may be a read error of a much larger clone one base away. The chain carries TRBV3-1 and TRBJ2-7; D is perhaps TRBD2 (5 bases). The V gene's germline CDR1 is LGHDT and CDR2 YNNKEL (reference sequence). CDR3 length: 14 residues. CDR3 bases: TGTGCCAGCAGCCAAGGGGTAGCGCGCTACGAGCAGAACTTC. It is translated as CASSQGVARYEQNF.

V gene TRBV27 combines with J gene TRBJ2-7; 8 bases are shared with TRBD2. With 5 bases clipped from V and 4 bases from J, the junction kept 7 bases outside the gene matches. CDR1 and CDR2 (germline): MNHEY, SMNVEV (reference sequence). The CDR3 sequence is 14 residues long. CDR3 sequence: CASSQGTSLYEQYF. As DNA, the CDR3 is TGTGCCAGCAGTCAGGGGACTAGTCTTTACGAGCAGTACTTC.

The table lists this clonotype with a few counts. V gene TRBV15 combines with J gene TRBJ2-7, with no clear D. Germline V gene lookup returns CDR1 LNHNV and CDR2 YYDKDF (reference sequence). V lost 0 bases and J lost 4, with 10 bases in between. The length of the CDR3 is 14 residues. The CDR3 region is CATSRDPTAYEQYF. For the CDR3, the DNA is TGTGCCACCAGCAGAGATCCGACGGCTTACGAGCAGTACTTC.

This clonotype has more than one count but fewer than ten. V is TRBV7-9 and J is TRBJ2-3; 10 bases are a match to TRBD2. Germline assignment: CDR1 SEHNR and CDR2 FQNEAQ (reference sequence). J was trimmed by 2 bases and V by 5 bases; bases with no gene match: 22. The CDR3 is made up of 21 amino acids. CDR3 loop: CASSGDPQSIQRGGITDTQYF. CDR3 bases: TGTGCCAGCAGCGGGGACCCCCAATCTATCCAGCGGGGGGGCATCACAGATACGCAGTATTTT. Full variable domain (rest looked up from reference TRBV7-9 and TRBJ2-3): DTGVSQNPRHKITKRGQNVTFRCDPISEHNRLYWYRQTLGQGPEFLTYFQNEAQLEKSRLLSDRFSAERPKGSFSTLEIQRTEQGDSAMYLCASSGDPQSIQRGGITDTQYFGPGTRLTVL.

Many counts were recorded for this clonotype. The V gene is TRBV12-3 or TRBV12-4, the J gene TRBJ2-2; possibly TRBD1 for D (6 bases). V was shortened by 5 bases and J by 7 bases, with 11 bases between the two germline ends. The length of the CDR3 is 13 residues. CDR3 coding DNA: TGTGCCAGCAGTGCACGGGACATCGGGGAGCTGTTTTTT. It codes for CASSARDIGELFF.